The clone carrying this T cell receptor (beta chain) showed up just a few times. Its antigen is unidentified. Distinct nucleotide sequences in the sample also encode this CDR3. The data belong to a study of shared clonotypes between healthy human individuals. Findings of the study overall: The authors expected sequencing depth to affect clonotype sharing among donors. Among non-shared clonotypes, generation probabilities were lower than among those shared by all four donors.

Data came from immunoSEQ multiplex PCR; TCRdb stores just in-frame clones and leaves some out. The sample consists of 2 million to 2.5 million clones, approximately 94% of them appearing once. The V and J ends lost 7 bases and 7 bases respectively, with 8 bases between them. Germline V gene data show CDR1 as SNHLY and CDR2 as FYNNEI. The CDR3 sequence is 12 residues long. Material: naive CD4+ T cells sorted from blood. Subset meaning: CD45RA+ positively selected. The sequence was obtained from a man younger than 35 in good health. This rearrangement joins TRBV2 to TRBJ1-6, with D unresolved. In DNA form, the CDR3 reads TGTGCCAGCACTCCGAGCAATTCACCCCTCCACTTT. It codes for CASTPSNSPLHF. The whole variable domain, filled in from reference TRBV2 and TRBJ1-6, reads EPEVTQTPSHQVTQMGQEVILRCVPISNHLYFYWYRQILGQKVEFLVSFYNNEISEKSEIFDDQFSVERPDGSNFTLKIRSTKLEDSAMYFCASTPSNSPLHFGNGTRLTVT.